This is a list of T cell receptor beta chains from one sample in a study of blood T cell repertoires in COVID-19. Using immunoSEQ multiplex PCR, the repertoire was profiled, and TCRdb retains in-frame clones only, with some absent. The table lists about 92,000 clones, roughly 72% of them singletons. The specimen was peripheral blood. The receptors shown here come from a woman aged 60-70 years in a cohort sampled during active or convalescent COVID-19. Both conserved end residues are part of each CDR3. Fields, in order: J gene, V gene, clone size, D gene, CDR3 protein, CDR3 DNA. D genes are given only for firm matches. Not all rows give a size; the values are once, few, many and, for expanded clones, a class.

TRBJ1-3,TRBV4-1,many,NA,CASSPRQAAGNTIYF,TGCGCCAGCAGCCCTCGACAGGCAGCTGGAAACACCATATATTTT
TRBJ2-3,TRBV6-1,NA,TRBD1,CASSAGQGAADTQYF,TGTGCCAGCAGTGCGGGACAGGGTGCGGCAGATACGCAGTATTTT
TRBJ2-7,TRBV2,few,NA,CASSDGGPGLGGVYEQYF,TGTGCCAGCAGTGACGGGGGCCCGGGGTTAGGGGGCGTCTACGAGCAGTACTTC
TRBJ2-7,TRBV18,NA,TRBD1,CASSPDRNRGLEQYF,TGTGCCAGCTCACCAGACCGGAACAGGGGGCTCGAGCAGTACTTC
TRBJ2-7,TRBV5-1,NA,TRBD2,CASSLPTSGGPSYEQYF,TGCGCCAGCAGCTTGCCCACTAGCGGGGGTCCCTCCTACGAGCAGTACTTC
TRBJ1-6,TRBV18,few,TRBD1,CASSPTGGGNSPLHF,TGTGCCAGCTCACCAACAGGGGGTGGGAATTCACCCCTCCACTTT
TRBJ2-7,TRBV6-5,NA,NA,CASRQTDSYEQYF,TGTGCCAGCAGACAGACAGATTCCTACGAGCAGTACTTC
TRBJ1-2,TRBV6-6,once,TRBD1,CASSGQGFNYGYTF,TGTGCCAGCAGCGGACAGGGGTTTAACTATGGCTACACCTTC
TRBJ1-2,TRBV5-1,NA,TRBD1,CASSLGGQSGYGYTF,TGCGCCAGCAGCTTGGGGGGACAGTCGGGCTATGGCTACACCTTC
TRBJ2-5,TRBV5-1,once,TRBD1,CASSLARGLEETQYF,TGCGCCAGCAGCCTGGCCAGGGGGCTGGAAGAGACCCAGTACTTC
TRBJ2-7,TRBV29-1,NA,TRBD1,CSVQGQGDEQYF,TGCAGCGTCCAGGGACAGGGTGACGAGCAGTACTTC
TRBJ2-7,TRBV30,NA,TRBD2,CAWSTGGGSHEQYF,TGTGCCTGGAGTACCGGGGGAGGGTCGCACGAGCAGTACTTC
TRBJ2-1,TRBV5-1,few,TRBD1,CASSLVPGQGPQAQQFF,TGCGCCAGCAGCTTGGTACCCGGACAGGGGCCTCAGGCTCAGCAGTTCTTC
TRBJ1-6,TRBV27,NA,NA,CASSLFPRPGNSPLHF,TGTGCCAGCAGTTTATTCCCCAGACCAGGAAATTCACCCCTCCACTTT
TRBJ2-7,TRBV3-1/TRBV3-2,many,TRBD1,CASSQGQGGSYEQYF,TGTGCCAGCAGCCAGGGACAGGGGGGCTCCTACGAGCAGTACTTC
TRBJ2-7,TRBV2,few,TRBD2,CASSPGLAATYEQYF,TGTGCCAGCAGCCCGGGACTAGCGGCGACCTACGAGCAGTACTTC
TRBJ2-7,TRBV28,once,NA,CASREGGTPEQYF,TGTGCCAGCAGGGAGGGGGGGACGCCCGAGCAGTACTTC
TRBJ2-3,TRBV10-1,NA,TRBD2,CASSESGGERADTQYF,TGCGCCAGCAGTGAGTCGGGGGGGGAAAGGGCAGATACGCAGTATTTT
TRBJ2-1,TRBV12-5,NA,NA,CASGLVVGGLSYNEQFF,TGTGCTAGTGGTTTGGTAGTCGGGGGACTCTCCTACAATGAGCAGTTCTTC
TRBJ2-2,TRBV11-2,NA,TRBD2,CASSLSTSGGRAGELFF,TGTGCCAGCAGCTTATCAACTAGCGGGGGGAGGGCCGGGGAGCTGTTTTTT
TRBJ1-6,TRBV5-8,NA,TRBD1,CASSRTGGGNSPLHF,TGTGCCAGCAGCCGGACAGGGGGCGGGAATTCACCCCTCCACTTT
TRBJ1-2,TRBV3-1/TRBV3-2,NA,TRBD1,CASSQLGTGGYTF,TGTGCCAGCAGCCAACTTGGGACAGGTGGCTACACCTTC
TRBJ2-7,TRBV7-2,NA,NA,CASSPYSTQSSYEQYF,TGTGCCAGCAGCCCCTACAGTACCCAGAGCTCCTACGAGCAGTACTTC
TRBJ2-1,TRBV5-1,once,NA,CASSLAAGANEQFF,TGCGCCAGCAGCTTGGCCGCAGGGGCAAATGAGCAGTTCTTC
TRBJ1-5,TRBV2,once,NA,CASSRDNQPQHF,TGTGCCAGCAGCAGGGACAATCAGCCCCAGCATTTT
TRBJ2-2,TRBV19,NA,NA,CASTFGQSDANTGELFF,TGTGCCAGTACCTTCGGACAGTCCGATGCGAACACCGGGGAGCTGTTTTTT
TRBJ2-1,TRBV5-1,NA,NA,CASSSTSYNEQFF,TGCGCCAGCAGCTCGACTAGCTACAATGAGCAGTTCTTC
TRBJ2-7,TRBV6-2/TRBV6-3,NA,TRBD1,CASSYLDRGYEQYF,TGTGCCAGCAGTTACTTGGACAGGGGCTACGAGCAGTACTTC